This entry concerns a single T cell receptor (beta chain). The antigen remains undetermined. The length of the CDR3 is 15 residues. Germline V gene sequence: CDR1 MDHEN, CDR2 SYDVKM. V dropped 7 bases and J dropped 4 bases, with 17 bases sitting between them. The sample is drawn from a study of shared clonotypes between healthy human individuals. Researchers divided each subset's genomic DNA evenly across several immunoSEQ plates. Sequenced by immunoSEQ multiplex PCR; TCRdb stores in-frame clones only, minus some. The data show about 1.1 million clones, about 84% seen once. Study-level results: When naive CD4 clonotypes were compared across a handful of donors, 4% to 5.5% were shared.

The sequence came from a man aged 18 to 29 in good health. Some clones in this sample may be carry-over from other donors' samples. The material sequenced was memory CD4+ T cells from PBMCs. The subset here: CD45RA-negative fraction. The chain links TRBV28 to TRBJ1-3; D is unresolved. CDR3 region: CASTPRAGRGNTIYF. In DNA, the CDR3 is TGTGCCAGCACCCCGAGGGCGGGTAGAGGAAACACCATATATTTT.